Shown below are 2 T cell receptor beta chains from a single sample sequenced in a study of T cells in Graves' hyperthyroidism and ophthalmopathy. From RNA transcripts, TCR beta CDR3 regions were amplified. In the first-round RT-PCR of the TCR CDR3, the HTBI primer set was used. Via MiXCR, TCRdb re-called the multiplex PCR reads, giving one row per CDR3 protein. The sample contains more than 100,000 distinct CDR3 sequences, over 45% of which appear only once. The sequencing input was blood. The receptors were sampled from a man aged 40-49 years with Graves' hyperthyroidism.

Many counts were recorded for this clonotype. This chain uses TRBV15 with TRBJ2-5, with D possibly TRBD2 on 6 matching bases. Germline V gives CDR1 LNHNV, CDR2 YYDKDF (reference sequence). V lost 0 bases, J lost 5 bases, and 19 bases lay in between. The CDR3 has 17 residues. The chain's CDR3 is CATSREGGGSVGETQYF. The DNA for the CDR3 is TGTGCCACCAGCAGAGAAGGCGGAGGGAGCGTGGGGGAGACCCAGTACTTC. The whole variable domain, remainder taken from reference TRBV15 and TRBJ2-5, is DAMVIQNPRYQVTQFGKPVTLSCSQTLNHNVMYWYQQKSSQAPKLLFHYYDKDFNNEADTPDNFQSRRPNTSFCFLDIRSPGLGDTAMYLCATSREGGGSVGETQYFGPGTRLLVL.

This clonotype showed up many times. The CDR3 coding sequence is TGTGCCAGCTTACTAGCGGGGGGACTGAACACCGGGGAGCTGTTTTTT. It codes for CASLLAGGLNTGELFF. The rearrangement links TRBV9 to TRBJ2-2; the match to TRBD2 covers 12 bases. Germline V gene data show CDR1 as SGDLS and CDR2 as YYNGEE. This CDR3 region has 16 residues. Trimming at V came to 7 bases and at J to 1 base, leaving 5 bases not matched to a gene.